The T cell receptor beta chain described here comes from a study of Graves' ophthalmopathy and Graves' hyperthyroidism. Study details: Peripheral blood was obtained at first diagnosis, ahead of any treatment. Study-wide results and limits: Blood repertoires reportedly contained most expanded thyroid clonotypes above 0.001 frequency. For separating ophthalmopathy from stable hyperthyroidism, a 13-signature model gave approximately 90% sensitivity and 65% to 82% specificity.

V lost 1 base and J 5 bases, leaving 21 bases between the germline ends. CDR1 is GTSNPN and CDR2 is SVGIG in the germline V gene (reference sequence). The CDR3 runs 18 residues. Clinical symptoms, serum thyroxine, TRAb, thyroid ultrasound and orbital computed tomography determined diagnosis. RNA transcripts provided the template for amplifying TCR beta CDR3 regions. Scientists carried out first-round RT-PCR using HTBI primers and then a second-round multiplex PCR. TCRdb re-called the multiplex PCR reads with MiXCR, one entry per CDR3 protein. The sample has about 700,000 distinct CDR3 sequences; just over 40% are singletons. This clonotype was counted only a few times. The target antigen is unknown.

The rearrangement uses TRBV30 and TRBJ1-6; D remains ambiguous. The specimen was peripheral blood. The origin of this receptor is an adult man with Graves' ophthalmopathy. CDR3 in amino acids: CAWSAAAPWPTHNSPLHF. The CDR3 DNA reads TGTGCCTGGAGTGCTGCCGCGCCCTGGCCGACTCATAATTCACCCCTCCACTTT.